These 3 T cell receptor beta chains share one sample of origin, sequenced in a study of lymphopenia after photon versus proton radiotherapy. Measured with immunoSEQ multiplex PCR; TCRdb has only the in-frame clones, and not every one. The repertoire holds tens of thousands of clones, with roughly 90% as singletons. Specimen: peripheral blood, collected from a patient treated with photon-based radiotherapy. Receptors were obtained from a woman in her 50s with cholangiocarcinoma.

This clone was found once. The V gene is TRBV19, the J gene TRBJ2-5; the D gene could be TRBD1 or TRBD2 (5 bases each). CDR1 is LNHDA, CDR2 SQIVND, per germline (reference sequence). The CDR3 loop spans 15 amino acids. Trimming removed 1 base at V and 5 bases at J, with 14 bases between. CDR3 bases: TGTGCCAGTAGTATAGGAGGTGGGGGATGGGAGACCCAGTACTTC. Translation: CASSIGGGGWETQYF.

The CDR3 is CASSLGETAGISNQPQHF. DNA for the CDR3: TGTGCCAGCAGCCTAGGAGAGACAGCAGGTATAAGCAATCAGCCCCAGCATTTT. This sequence joins TRBV11-2 and TRBJ1-5; the D gene is possibly TRBD1 (5 bases). The CDR3 is 18 amino acids. Looked up from germline, CDR1 is SGHAT and CDR2 is FQNNGV. V lost 5 bases and J 1 base, leaving 21 bases between the germline ends.

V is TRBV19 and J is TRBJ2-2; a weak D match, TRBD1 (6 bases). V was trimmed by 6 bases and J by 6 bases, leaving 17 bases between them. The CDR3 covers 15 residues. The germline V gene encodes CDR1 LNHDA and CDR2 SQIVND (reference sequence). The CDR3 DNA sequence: TGTGCCAGTAGCCGAGGGACACCGGGGTCCGGGGAGCTGTTTTTT. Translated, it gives CASSRGTPGSGELFF.